These 9 T cell receptor beta chains share one sample of origin, sequenced in a study of OX40 agonist ivuxolimab in advanced cancers. The method was immunoSEQ multiplex PCR; TCRdb's version includes in-frame clones alone and lacks a portion of them. This table has fewer than 40,000 clones, 81% appearing once. The sequenced sample was CD4+ or CD8+ T cells sorted from blood, obtained in a trial of the OX40 agonist ivuxolimab. The receptors come from an adult with an advanced solid tumor such as melanoma, head and neck, liver or kidney cancer.

The rearrangement links TRBV7-2 to TRBJ1-1; D is possibly TRBD1 (6 bases). V was shortened by 8 bases and J by 3 bases, with 19 bases between the two germline ends. The CDR3 is made up of 15 amino acids. Germline values: CDR1 SGHTA, CDR2 FQGNSA. The CDR3 loop is CASGGLRGRDTEAFF. CDR3 in DNA: TGTGCCAGCGGGGGGCTGAGGGGCCGGGACACTGAAGCTTTCTTT.

CDR3 nucleotides: TGTGCCAGTACTCCCCCGGGGGCGACCAACACCGGGGAGCTGTTTTTT. Protein product: CASTPPGATNTGELFF. This chain joins TRBV19 and TRBJ2-2; D may be TRBD1 or TRBD2 (6 bases each). Trimming took 7 bases from V and 2 from J, leaving 17 bases between them. The CDR3 contains 16 residues. CDR1 and CDR2 (germline): LNHDA, SQIVND (reference sequence).

The CDR3 sequence: CASSGNRGAYYEQYF. CDR3 DNA: TGCGCCAGCAGCGGGAACAGGGGGGCATACTACGAGCAGTACTTC. The rearrangement joins TRBV5-1 to TRBJ2-7; 8 positions agree with TRBD1. The CDR3 has 15 residues. Germline loops: CDR1 SGHRS, CDR2 YFSETQ. V lost 4 bases and J lost 3; bases outside the gene matches: 9.

Comments on this clone: Compared with germline, one end of the junction differs, possibly owing to a read error. The gene calls are TRBV7-2 and TRBJ1-1; D perhaps matches TRBD1 (6 bases). CDR1 is SGHTA and CDR2 is FQGNSA in the germline V gene. CDR3 length: 11 amino acids. CDR3 loop: CASTNEGVALF. The CDR3 DNA sequence: TGTGCCAGCACCAACGAGGGGGTTGCTCTCTTT.

As DNA, the CDR3 is TGTGCCAGCAGCGTCAACACGAACACTGAAGCTTTCTTT. Its protein product is CASSVNTNTEAFF. This chain joins TRBV9 and TRBJ1-1; D gene uncertain. V was cut by 2 bases and J by 1 base, with 6 bases left in between. The germline V gene has CDR1 SGDLS and CDR2 YYNGEE. This CDR3 is 13 amino acids long. Combining the CDR3 with reference TRBV9 and TRBJ1-1 gives the whole variable domain DSGVTQTPKHLITATGQRVTLRCSPRSGDLSVYWYQQSLDQGLQFLIQYYNGEERAKGNILERFSAQQFPDLHSELNLSSLELGDSALYFCASSVNTNTEAFFGQGTRLTVV.

The rearrangement joins TRBV9 to TRBJ2-7; D may be TRBD1 (6 bases). V dropped 0 bases and J dropped 5 bases, with 15 bases sitting between them. CDR1 and CDR2 (germline): SGDLS, YYNGEE. CDR3 size: 15 residues. The CDR3 DNA sequence: TGTGCCAGCAGCGTAGCTGTACAGGGTCCTAACGAGCAGTACTTC. Translating gives CASSVAVQGPNEQYF.

The chain carries TRBV28 and TRBJ2-4; D may correspond to TRBD1 or TRBD2 (5 bases each). Trimming cost V 6 bases and J 4 bases, with 13 bases left between them. The CDR3 length is 14 residues. The germline CDR1 and CDR2 sequences are MDHEN and SYDVKM. The CDR3 region is CASRAGTAKNIQYF. CDR3 DNA sequence: TGTGCCAGCAGGGCCGGGACGGCGAAAAACATTCAGTACTTC.

This clone was observed a few times. The chain links TRBV2 to TRBJ1-1; TRBD1 is a possible D gene (6 bases). V was shortened by 6 bases and J by 7 bases, with 18 bases between the two germline ends. Germline lookup yields CDR1 SNHLY and CDR2 FYNNEI. This CDR3 spans 14 amino acids. CDR3 sequence reads: CASRWTAGIGEAFF. The CDR3, as DNA: TGTGCCAGCAGGTGGACAGCTGGTATAGGTGAAGCTTTCTTT.

The chain has TRBV11-2 and TRBJ1-2, with 9 bases lining up with TRBD1. This CDR3 has 13 residues. Germline CDR1 is SGHAT and CDR2 is FQNNGV. V gave up 5 bases and J gave up 4 bases; unmatched junction bases: 2. In DNA, the CDR3 is TGTGCCAGCAGCCGGGGACAGGGCTATGGCTACACCTTC. Encoded protein: CASSRGQGYGYTF.